The present T cell receptor (beta chain) was sequenced within a study of blood T cell repertoires in COVID-19. Using immunoSEQ multiplex PCR, the repertoire was profiled, and TCRdb retains in-frame clones only, with some absent. The sample has roughly 160,000 clones, approximately 86% seen once. The source material was peripheral blood. The receptor was derived from a woman of 80 years or more with COVID-19, enrolled during active disease.

The CDR3 nucleotides read TGTGCCAGCAGTTACTCGTCAACGGTTACAGCCTACGAGCAGTACTTC. Translated, it gives CASSYSSTVTAYEQYF. V and J are TRBV6-5 and TRBJ2-7, with D hard to call. V was cut by 0 bases and J by 2 bases, with 14 bases left in between. Germline lookup yields CDR1 MNHEY and CDR2 SVGAGI. This CDR3 has 16 amino acids.